A single sample gave rise to the 27 T cell receptor beta chains below, sequenced in a study of blood T cells in healthy people across ages. Together with a sample-barcoded 5' primer, a J-beta primer mix was included in a second PCR lasting roughly 6 to 12 cycles. TCRdb called the 5' RACE reads again in MiXCR, with one record for every CDR3 protein. The sample contains about 650,000 distinct CDR3 sequences, less than 40% of which appear only once. The sample consisted of blood. The receptor set was obtained from a woman older than 75 in good health.

Many counts were recorded for this clonotype. The rearrangement links TRBV28 to TRBJ1-1; a possible D gene is TRBD1 (6 bases). Trimming cost V 1 base and J 1 base, with 10 bases left between them. The CDR3 runs 15 residues. Germline loops: CDR1 MDHEN, CDR2 SYDVKM. CDR3 in DNA: TGTGCCAGCAGTTTATTGTTACAGGGGAACACTGAAGCTTTCTTT. It specifies CASSLLLQGNTEAFF.

There are many counts of this clonotype. The chain links TRBV7-2 to TRBJ2-1, with 9 bases aligning to TRBD2. The germline V gene has CDR1 SGHTA and CDR2 FQGNSA. V lost 3 bases and J lost 3; bases outside the gene matches: 9. This CDR3 is 17 amino acids long. The CDR3 region has the DNA TGTGCCAGCAGCTTGGGTTATCCAGCGGGGGGCTACAATGAGCAGTTCTTC. Its protein product is CASSLGYPAGGYNEQFF.

Of note for this clonotype: This may be a read error: a much more frequent sequence differs by one nucleotide. The chain recombines TRBV2 with TRBJ1-5, with 7 bases identical to TRBD1. CDR1 and CDR2 (germline): SNHLY, FYNNEI. The CDR3 runs 14 residues. The CDR3 bases are TGTGCCAACAGTGAGAGAGACAGGGACCAGCCCCAGCATTTT. This encodes CANSERDRDQPQHF.

With respect to this clonotype: This may come from a read error, since a much larger clone is one base off. This chain uses TRBV5-1 with TRBJ1-1; D is ambiguous. Germline V gives CDR1 SGHRS, CDR2 YFSETQ. There are 15 residues in the CDR3. The V end lost 6 bases, the J end lost 4 bases, and 19 bases lay between the germline ends. The CDR3 DNA reads as TGCGCCAGCAACCCCCGGCCCGGGCGGGGCACTGAAGCTTTCTTT. It codes for CASNPRPGRGTEAFF.

This clonotype was seen ten or more times. This chain connects TRBV2 to TRBJ2-7; possible D gene TRBD2, 7 bases. The germline V and J ends were trimmed by 6 bases and 1 base, with 13 bases remaining between them. Germline-derived CDR1 and CDR2 are SNHLY and FYNNEI. The CDR3 totals 14 residues. The CDR3 DNA is TGTGCCAGCAGAGGGGGGGCCTCTTCCTACGAGCAGTACTTC. Residues: CASRGGASSYEQYF.

This clonotype showed up just a few times. The chain has TRBV30 and TRBJ2-3; D may be TRBD2 (6 bases). There are 14 residues in the CDR3. Germline CDR1 is GTSNPN and CDR2 is SVGIG (reference sequence). Trimming took 4 bases from V and 6 from J, leaving 17 bases between them. The CDR3 DNA follows: TGTGCCTGGATAGGTTCGGGGGATTTGGATACGCAGTATTTT. Translation: CAWIGSGDLDTQYF.

The CDR3 is CASSLLEDPSYNEQFF. The DNA of the CDR3 is TGTGCCAGCAGCTTACTCGAGGACCCCTCCTACAATGAGCAGTTCTTC. V usage is TRBV7-9 and J usage is TRBJ2-1; D call uncertain. CDR1 is SEHNR and CDR2 is FQNEAQ in the germline V gene (reference sequence). With 2 bases removed from V and 0 bases from J, the gap between germline ends came to 11 bases. This CDR3 is built from 16 residues.

The gene calls are TRBV6-2 or TRBV6-3 and TRBJ1-6; 10 bases line up with TRBD1. The CDR3 loop spans 15 amino acids. Germline V gene sequence: CDR1 MNHEY, CDR2 SVGEGT. Trimming removed 5 bases from V and 7 bases from J; junction bases left unmatched: 5. The CDR3 region has the DNA TGTGCCAGCAGTAGACAGGGGGCATTGAATTCACCCCTCCACTTT. Translation gives CASSRQGALNSPLHF.

This chain joins TRBV6-4 and TRBJ1-6, with D possibly being TRBD1 (5 bases). From germline, CDR1 is MRHNA and CDR2 SNTAGT. This CDR3 contains 15 residues. V lost 11 bases and J 7 bases, leaving 21 bases between the germline ends. CDR3 protein: CAGTEPPEENSPLHF. The CDR3 bases are TGTGCCGGGACCGAGCCACCCGAAGAGAATTCACCCCTCCACTTT.

This clonotype was detected many times. This CDR3 is CSASDRLGDNEQFF. CDR3 in DNA: TGCAGTGCTAGCGACAGGCTGGGGGACAATGAGCAGTTCTTC. This sequence joins TRBV20-1 and TRBJ2-1; the D gene is possibly TRBD1 (6 bases). V shed 3 bases and J shed 5 bases, with 14 bases lying between them. The CDR3 totals 14 residues. CDR1 and CDR2 from the germline V gene are DFQATT and SNEGSKA (reference sequence).

Comment on this clonotype: A much larger clonotype is one base distant, so this may be a read error. The chain uses TRBV6-1 and TRBJ2-4; 8 bases map to TRBD2. The J call is doubtful: the DNA matches TRBJ2-5 better. The CDR3 totals 15 residues. The germline gives CDR1 MNHNS, CDR2 SASEGT. CDR3 coding DNA: TGTGCCGGCAGCACCGGGGGGGACGGCCAAGAGACCCAGTACTTC. This gives the protein CAGSTGGDGQETQYF.

The sample holds one count of this clonotype. A read error may be the cause here, since a much bigger clone is one base away. The J gene is TRBJ2-3, the V gene TRBV11-2, with a tentative D call TRBD2 (5 bases). Germline CDR1 reads SGHAT; CDR2 reads FQNNGV. This CDR3 has 16 amino acids. CDR3 sequence: CASGLLPGSPTDTQYF. CDR3 coding DNA: TGTGCCAGCGGCTTACTACCGGGGAGTCCCACAGATACGCAGTATTTT. The variable domain in full, completed from reference TRBV11-2 and TRBJ2-3, reads EAGVAQSPRYKIIEKRQSVAFWCNPISGHATLYWYQQILGQGPKLLIQFQNNGVVDDSQLPKDRFSAERLKGVDSTLKIQPAKLEDSAVYLCASGLLPGSPTDTQYFGPGTRLTVL.

This clonotype has at least ten counts. The chain is built from TRBV20-1 and TRBJ2-7; a weak D match, TRBD1 (6 bases). V was trimmed by 6 bases and J by 2 bases, leaving 17 bases between them. Germline CDR1 is DFQATT and CDR2 is SNEGSKA (reference sequence). This CDR3 region has 14 residues. The CDR3 is CSATNRDNPYEQYF. CDR3 nucleotide sequence: TGCAGTGCCACCAACCGGGACAACCCCTACGAGCAGTACTTC.

This clonotype was seen once. V is TRBV18 and J is TRBJ2-1, with D possibly matching TRBD2 (5 bases). V gave up 2 bases and J gave up 0 bases, with 23 bases separating them. CDR1 is KGHSH, CDR2 LQKENI, per germline. This CDR3 has 20 residues. The CDR3 loop reads CASSPRAPRGPESSYNEQFF. The CDR3 coding sequence is TGTGCCAGCTCACCAAGGGCCCCGAGAGGGCCTGAGAGCTCCTACAATGAGCAGTTCTTC.

This clonotype was recorded at least ten times. The chain joins TRBV20-1 to TRBJ2-1; the match to TRBD1 covers 9 bases. The germline CDR1 and CDR2 sequences are DFQATT and SNEGSKA (reference sequence). CDR3 size: 14 residues. The trim removed 4 bases at V and 5 bases at J, leaving 6 bases unmatched. The CDR3 DNA reads as TGCAGTGCTACGGGTAACAGGGGGCACAATGAGCAGTTCTTC. As protein: CSATGNRGHNEQFF.

This clonotype has more than one count but fewer than ten. A much larger clone differs by one base, so this may be a read error. As DNA, the CDR3 is TGTGCCAGCAGTGGGGGCCTAGGACCAACTAGGGAGACCCGGTACTTC. Its translation: CASSGGLGPTRETRYF. The rearrangement links TRBV9 to TRBJ2-5; the D gene is possibly TRBD1 (6 bases). Germline CDR1 is SGDLS and CDR2 is YYNGEE. The CDR3 is 16 residues long. The full variable domain, in which reference TRBV9 and TRBJ2-5 provide the parts outside the CDR3, is DSGVTQTPKHLITATGQRVTLRCSPRSGDLSVYWYQQSLDQGLQFLIQYYNGEERAKGNILERFSAQQFPDLHSELNLSSLELGDSALYFCASSGGLGPTRETRYFGPGTRLLVL.

As to this clonotype: A much larger clonotype is one base distant, so this may be a read error. CDR3 bases: TGCAGTGCTAGGGGTGGCACAGAGATTAACTATGGCCACACCTTC. Translating it yields CSARGGTEINYGHTF. The chain recombines TRBV20-1 with TRBJ1-2, with unresolved D. Germline CDR1 DFQATT, CDR2 SNEGSKA (reference sequence). This CDR3 has 15 amino acids.

On this clonotype: One junction end does not reproduce the germline sequence, and a read error may be involved. The V and J genes are TRBV12-3 or TRBV12-4 and TRBJ2-3, with 9 bases fitting TRBD2. The CDR3 length is 16 residues. CDR3 DNA sequence: TGTGCCAGCAGTCCGGGACTAGCAGTGTACACAGATGCGCAATATTTT. Residues: CASSPGLAVYTDAQYF.

Comments on this clonotype: This may come from a read error, since a much larger clone is one base off. The CDR3 DNA is TGCAGTGCTGGAGACACAGGGGTTAACGAGCAGTACTTC. It codes for CSAGDTGVNEQYF. This chain uses TRBV20-1 with TRBJ2-7, with TRBD1 identical over 7 bases. Germline V lookup: CDR1 DFQATT, CDR2 SNEGSKA (reference sequence). The CDR3 loop spans 13 amino acids.

This clonotype was counted at least ten times. The chain links TRBV20-1 to TRBJ2-7; the D gene is possibly TRBD2 (6 bases). The CDR3 has 14 amino acids. In germline, CDR1 is DFQATT, CDR2 SNEGSKA (reference sequence). Deletions cut 5 bases from V and 0 bases from J, with 14 bases between. CDR3 nucleotide sequence: TGCAGTGCTTCGCGGGATTCCCGCTCCTACGAGCAGTACTTC. Its translation: CSASRDSRSYEQYF.

In its sample, this clonotype was seen many times. The chain recombines TRBV4-2 with TRBJ2-6; tentatively, D is TRBD1 or TRBD2 (7 bases each). CDR1 LGHNA and CDR2 YNFKEQ come from the germline V gene. V was clipped by 0 bases and J by 0 bases, with 18 bases between them. CDR3 length equals 20 residues. CDR3 protein: CASSQDSTGRGPSGANVLTF. CDR3 nucleotides: TGTGCCAGCAGCCAAGATTCCACAGGGAGGGGGCCCTCTGGGGCCAACGTCCTGACTTTC.

This clonotype was observed a handful of times. This rearrangement joins TRBV2 to TRBJ2-2, with TRBD1 as a possible D gene (5 bases). Germline lookup yields CDR1 SNHLY and CDR2 FYNNEI. The CDR3 has 16 residues. The V and J ends lost 3 bases and 1 base respectively, with 12 bases between them. The CDR3, as DNA: TGTGCCAGCAGTGATCTTCGGACAAGGAACACCGGGGAGCTGTTTTTT. Translation gives CASSDLRTRNTGELFF.

This clonotype was counted ten times or more. The chain has TRBV10-3 and TRBJ2-3; TRBD1 agrees at 8 bases. The CDR3 has 12 residues. Per the germline V gene, CDR1 is ENHRY and CDR2 is SYGVKD. V shed 9 bases and J 5 bases; nucleotides not matched to a gene: 4. In DNA form, the CDR3 reads TGTGCCATATGGACAGGGAGAGATACGCAGTATTTT. Amino acid sequence: CAIWTGRDTQYF.

The chain joins TRBV7-6 to TRBJ2-7; 14 nucleotides line up with TRBD2. CDR3 length: 16 amino acids. The germline gives CDR1 SGHVS, CDR2 FNYEAQ. V shed 3 bases and J 2 bases; nucleotides not matched to a gene: 3. The CDR3, as DNA: TGTGCCAGCAGCTTGGGACTAGCGGGGGAGACCTACGAGCAGTACTTC. This translates into CASSLGLAGETYEQYF. Looking up the rest from reference TRBV7-6 and TRBJ2-7 gives the full variable domain: GAGVSQSPRYKVTKRGQDVALRCDPISGHVSLYWYRQALGQGPEFLTYFNYEAQQDKSGLPNDRFSAERPEGSISTLTIQRTEQRDSAMYRCASSLGLAGETYEQYFGPGTRLTVT.

This clonotype was observed many times. The chain has TRBV10-3 and TRBJ2-3, with 8 positions matching TRBD1. Germline CDR1 reads ENHRY; CDR2 reads SYGVKD. The CDR3 length is 15 residues. Germline trimming cut 8 bases from V and 4 bases from J; bases unmatched to any gene: 11. The CDR3 sequence: CAIGPAGQGPDTQYF. The CDR3 nucleotides read TGTGCCATCGGACCGGCAGGACAGGGCCCAGATACGCAGTATTTT.

There are many counts of this clonotype. This sequence joins TRBV5-1 and TRBJ2-3, with D tentatively TRBD1 or TRBD2 (5 bases each). Trimming shortened V by 4 bases and J by 6 bases, and 15 bases separated the two germline ends. Per germline, CDR1 SGHRS and CDR2 YFSETQ. This CDR3 comprises 14 residues. The CDR3 protein is CASSVGTARDTQYF. The CDR3 DNA reads TGCGCCAGCAGCGTGGGGACGGCTCGCGATACGCAGTATTTT.

This clonotype showed up many times. A read error may explain this, as a much larger clone is one base away. V and J are TRBV12-3 or TRBV12-4 and TRBJ2-3; D ambiguous. This CDR3 contains 14 residues. In nucleotides, the CDR3 is TGTGCCAGCAGTTTAGGAATGCCCACAGATGCGCAGTATTTT. Translation: CASSLGMPTDAQYF.